This entry features one TCR beta chain sequence. What antigen it recognizes has not been identified. Base qualities are not recorded, but no much larger clone differs from it by a single base. The entry originates in a study of OX40 agonist ivuxolimab in advanced cancers. A note on the overall study: Ivuxolimab was an agonistic, fully human IgG2 monoclonal antibody directed against OX40 (CD134), a costimulatory receptor. Intravenous ivuxolimab was administered to patients every 2 weeks at six dose levels: 0.01, 0.1, 0.3, 1.5, 3 and 10 mg/kg. Of the roughly 50 dose-escalation patients, hepatocellular carcinoma was present in approximately 20, melanoma in around 15, renal cell carcinoma in 9 and head and neck cancer in 9. The dose-escalation cohort was 80% to 90% male with a mean age of about 60 years, ranging from roughly 20 to 80. Patients were allowed to have had prior anti-PD-1, anti-PD-L1 or anti-CTLA-4 therapy, and more than 30% of the dose-escalation patients had previously received checkpoint inhibitors. Partial responses were achieved by three dose-escalation patients, of whom one had hepatocellular carcinoma and two had cutaneous melanoma. The point of sequencing TCRbeta in the periphery was to test whether ivuxolimab changed TCR sequence diversity and drove clonal T-cell expansion. The paper reports the monotherapy dose-escalation portion (N ≈ 50 patients) of the phase I ivuxolimab trial.

The trial excluded patients who had a history of autoimmune disease or were on systemic immunosuppression. Peripheral blood for TCR sequencing was collected from all dose cohorts at baseline, on cycle 4 day 1, and on cycle 7 day 1. Samples were obtained from an open-label, multicenter, first-in-human phase I dose-escalation trial of ivuxolimab. Adults with locally advanced or metastatic melanoma, renal cell carcinoma, hepatocellular carcinoma or head and neck squamous cell carcinoma were enrolled in the trial. Before TCR sequencing, CD4+ and CD8+ T cells were separately sorted from peripheral blood. To sequence the TCRbeta CDR3 region, genomic DNA was isolated from the sorted cells. The immunoSEQ Assay was used to sequence the TCRbeta CDR3 regions. TCRdb retrieved this table from immuneACCESS and kept in-frame rearrangements only. Not all clones are present; in checked studies, unresolved V genes account for under half, and no reason is known for the remainder. The sample table shows some 87,000 clones, and roughly 84% are seen once. In total, the top ten clones hold 0.6% to 0.85% of the sample.

Beyond this particular receptor, the publication reports: After ivuxolimab, expanded clones were on average more numerous among CD8+ T cells than among CD4+ T cells. Low levels of normalized T-cell clonal expansion were also shown by some nonresponding patients. In partial responders in the 0.1-3.0 mg/kg groups, normalized peripheral clonal expansion was found to be among the lowest, especially among CD8+ T cells. Which antigens the clonally expanded peripheral T cells were specific for was not determined. Clonal expansion of both CD4+ and CD8+ blood T cells was observed from baseline to week 6 at doses 0.1 to 3.0 mg/kg.

V is reduced by 3 bases and J by 7 bases, leaving a spacing of 7 bases between them. The CDR3, cysteine through phenylalanine, is 13 amino acids long. Just CDR3 DNA is preserved here, 39 bases in frame from base 1. Reading the germline V gene gives CDR1 KGHSH and CDR2 LQKENI. The sequence links TRBV18 to TRBJ1-6; no D gene call is confident. Sample: CD4+ or CD8+ T cells sorted from blood, taken in a trial of the OX40 agonist ivuxolimab. The TCR was taken from an adult with an advanced solid tumor such as melanoma, head and neck, liver or kidney cancer. The DNA sequence is TGTGCCAGCTCACCCTCCTGGAATTCACCCCTCCACTTT. Its protein is CASSPSWNSPLHF.